What follows describes a single T cell receptor beta chain. CDR1 and CDR2 from the germline V gene are LNHDA and SQIVND (reference sequence). Trimming took 4 bases from V and 4 from J; bases not matched to a gene: 4. The CDR3 length is 14 residues. The data originate from a study of cytomegalovirus exposure and HLA in healthy donors. The PCR was carried out with 60 Vbeta primers and 13 Jbeta primers. Repertoires were generated with immunoSEQ multiplex PCR, while TCRdb's copy carries only in-frame clones and drops some. The table lists around 200,000 clones. Input material: PBMCs. The chain uses TRBV19 and TRBJ1-5, with 7 bases lining up with TRBD1. This sequence was found in a woman in her 30s in good health and CMV-seropositive. This CDR3 reads CASSTGQLNQPQHF. CDR3 nucleotides: TGTGCCAGTAGTACGGGACAGTTAAATCAGCCCCAGCATTTT.